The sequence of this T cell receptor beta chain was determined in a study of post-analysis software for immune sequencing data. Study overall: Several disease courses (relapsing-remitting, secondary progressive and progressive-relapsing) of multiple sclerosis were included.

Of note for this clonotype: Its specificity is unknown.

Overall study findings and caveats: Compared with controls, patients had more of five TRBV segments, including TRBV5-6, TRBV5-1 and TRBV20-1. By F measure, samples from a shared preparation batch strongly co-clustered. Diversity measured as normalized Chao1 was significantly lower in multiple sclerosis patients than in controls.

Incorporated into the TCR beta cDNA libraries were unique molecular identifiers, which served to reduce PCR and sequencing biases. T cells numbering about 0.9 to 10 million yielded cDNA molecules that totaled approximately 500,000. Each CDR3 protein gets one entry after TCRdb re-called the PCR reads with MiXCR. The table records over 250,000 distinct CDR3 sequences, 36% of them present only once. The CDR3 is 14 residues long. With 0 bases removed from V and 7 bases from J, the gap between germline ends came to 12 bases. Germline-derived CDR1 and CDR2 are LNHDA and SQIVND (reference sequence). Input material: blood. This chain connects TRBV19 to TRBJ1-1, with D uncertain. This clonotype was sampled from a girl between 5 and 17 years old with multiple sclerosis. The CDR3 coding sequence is TGTGCCAGTAGTATAGACCCGGGGTACATTGAAGCTTTCTTT. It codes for CASSIDPGYIEAFF.